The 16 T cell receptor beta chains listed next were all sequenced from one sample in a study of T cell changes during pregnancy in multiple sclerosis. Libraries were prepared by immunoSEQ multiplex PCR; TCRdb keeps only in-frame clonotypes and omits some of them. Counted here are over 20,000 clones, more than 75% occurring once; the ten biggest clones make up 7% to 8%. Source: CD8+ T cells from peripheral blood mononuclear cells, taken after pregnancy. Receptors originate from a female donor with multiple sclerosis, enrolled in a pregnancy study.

CDR3 in DNA: TGTGCCAGCAGCACGATCCGCCTAGAGGACAATGAGCAGTTCTTC. It specifies CASSTIRLEDNEQFF. The chain couples TRBV5-6 to TRBJ2-1; no firm D call. Trimming shortened V by 4 bases and J by 5 bases, and 16 bases separated the two germline ends. The germline CDR1 and CDR2 sequences are SGHDT and YYEEEE. The CDR3 loop spans 15 amino acids.

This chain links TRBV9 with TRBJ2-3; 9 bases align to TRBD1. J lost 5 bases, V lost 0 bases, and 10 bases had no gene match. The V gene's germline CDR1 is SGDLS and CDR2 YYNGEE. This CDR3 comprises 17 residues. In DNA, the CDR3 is TGTGCCAGCAGCGTAGGGGGCAGGGGACAGGGCGGAGATACGCAGTATTTT. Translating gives CASSVGGRGQGGDTQYF.

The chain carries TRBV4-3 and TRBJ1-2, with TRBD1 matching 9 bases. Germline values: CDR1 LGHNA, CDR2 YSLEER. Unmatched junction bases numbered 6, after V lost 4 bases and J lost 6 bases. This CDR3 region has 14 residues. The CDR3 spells CASSRTGDYNGYTF. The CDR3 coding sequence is TGCGCCAGCAGCCGGACAGGGGATTACAATGGCTACACCTTC.

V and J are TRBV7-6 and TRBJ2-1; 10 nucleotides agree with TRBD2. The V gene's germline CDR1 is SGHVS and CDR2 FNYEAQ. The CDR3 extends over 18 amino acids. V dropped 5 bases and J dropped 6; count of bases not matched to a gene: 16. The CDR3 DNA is TGTGCCAGCAGCCCGGGCAGCAGAGGCACTAGCGGGATCAATGAGCAGTTCTTC. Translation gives CASSPGSRGTSGINEQFF.

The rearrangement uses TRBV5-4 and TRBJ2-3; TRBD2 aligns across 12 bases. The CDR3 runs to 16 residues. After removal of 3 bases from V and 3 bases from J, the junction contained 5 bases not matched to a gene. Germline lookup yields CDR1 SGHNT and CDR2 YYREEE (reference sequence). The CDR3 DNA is TGTGCCAGCAGCTCCGGACTAGCGGGACTTACAGATACGCAGTATTTT. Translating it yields CASSSGLAGLTDTQYF.

CDR3 coding DNA: TGTGCCAGCAGTGAAGCAGAGACAGGGGGCTGGAGCGAGCAGTACTTC. Its translation is CASSEAETGGWSEQYF. This sequence joins TRBV6-1 and TRBJ2-7; 10 positions match TRBD1. This CDR3 is built from 16 residues. V lost 0 bases and J lost 6; bases outside the gene matches: 8. From germline, CDR1 is MNHNS and CDR2 SASEGT.

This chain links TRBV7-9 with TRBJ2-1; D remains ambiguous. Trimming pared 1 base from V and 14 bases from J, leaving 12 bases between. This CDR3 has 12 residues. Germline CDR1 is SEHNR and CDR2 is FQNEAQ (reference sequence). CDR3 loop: CASSLERLGKFF. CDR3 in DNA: TGTGCCAGCAGCTTAGAGCGCTTAGGCAAGTTCTTC. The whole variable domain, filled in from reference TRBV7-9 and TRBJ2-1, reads DTGVSQNPRHKITKRGQNVTFRCDPISEHNRLYWYRQTLGQGPEFLTYFQNEAQLEKSRLLSDRFSAERPKGSFSTLEIQRTEQGDSAMYLCASSLERLGKFFGPGTRLTVL.

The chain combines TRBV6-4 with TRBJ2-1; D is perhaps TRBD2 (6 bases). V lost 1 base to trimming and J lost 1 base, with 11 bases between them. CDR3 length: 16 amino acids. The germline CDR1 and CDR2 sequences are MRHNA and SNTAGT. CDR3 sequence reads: CASSDWGSGSYNEQFF. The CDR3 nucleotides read TGTGCCAGCAGTGACTGGGGTAGCGGTTCCTACAATGAGCAGTTCTTC.

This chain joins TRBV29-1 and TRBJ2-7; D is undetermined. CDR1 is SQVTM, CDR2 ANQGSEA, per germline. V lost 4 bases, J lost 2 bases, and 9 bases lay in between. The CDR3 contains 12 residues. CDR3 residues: CSVGHSPYEQYF. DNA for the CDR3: TGCAGCGTTGGGCACAGCCCCTACGAGCAGTACTTC.

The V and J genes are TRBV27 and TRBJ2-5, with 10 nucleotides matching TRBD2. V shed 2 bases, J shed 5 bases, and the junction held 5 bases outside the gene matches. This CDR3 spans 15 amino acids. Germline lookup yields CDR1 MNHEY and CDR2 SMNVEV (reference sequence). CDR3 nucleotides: TGTGCCAGCAGTTTAATTCTAGCGGGAGTGGAGACCCAGTACTTC. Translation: CASSLILAGVETQYF.

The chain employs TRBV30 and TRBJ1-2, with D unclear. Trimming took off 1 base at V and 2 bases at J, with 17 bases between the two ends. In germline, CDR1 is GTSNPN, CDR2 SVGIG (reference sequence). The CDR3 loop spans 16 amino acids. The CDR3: CAWSERWAETNYGYTF. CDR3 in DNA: TGTGCCTGGAGTGAAAGGTGGGCCGAAACAAACTATGGCTACACCTTC.

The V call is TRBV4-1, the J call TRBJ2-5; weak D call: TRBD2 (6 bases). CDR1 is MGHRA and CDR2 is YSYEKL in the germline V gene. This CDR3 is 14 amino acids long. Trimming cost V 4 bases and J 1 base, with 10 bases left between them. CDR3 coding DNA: TGCGCCAGCAGCCCCGGGACTCTCCAAGAGACCCAGTACTTC. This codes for CASSPGTLQETQYF.

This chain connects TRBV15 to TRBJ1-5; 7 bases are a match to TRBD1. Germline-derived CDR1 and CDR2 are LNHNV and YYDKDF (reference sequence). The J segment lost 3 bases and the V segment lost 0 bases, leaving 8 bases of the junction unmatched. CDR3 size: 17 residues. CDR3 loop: CATSRDSGQETNQPQHF. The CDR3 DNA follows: TGTGCCACCAGCAGAGATAGTGGACAGGAGACCAATCAGCCCCAGCATTTT.

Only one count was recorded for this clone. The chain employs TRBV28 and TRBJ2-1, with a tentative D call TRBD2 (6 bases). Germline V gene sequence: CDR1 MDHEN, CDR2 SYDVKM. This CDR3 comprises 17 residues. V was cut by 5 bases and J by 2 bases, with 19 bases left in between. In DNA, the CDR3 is TGTGCCAGCAGTCCACCACTCGGCGGGGTTACCTACAATGAGCAGTTCTTC. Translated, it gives CASSPPLGGVTYNEQFF.

This CDR3 is CASSASTGTVLYEQYF. CDR3 coding DNA: TGTGCCAGCAGTGCATCGACCGGGACAGTGCTCTACGAGCAGTACTTC. This sequence joins TRBV27 and TRBJ2-7, with 7 bases lining up with TRBD1. The CDR3 is 16 residues long. Losses at the gene ends were 5 bases for V and 3 bases for J; bases not matched to a gene: 13. Germline V CDR1 and CDR2: MNHEY, SMNVEV (reference sequence).

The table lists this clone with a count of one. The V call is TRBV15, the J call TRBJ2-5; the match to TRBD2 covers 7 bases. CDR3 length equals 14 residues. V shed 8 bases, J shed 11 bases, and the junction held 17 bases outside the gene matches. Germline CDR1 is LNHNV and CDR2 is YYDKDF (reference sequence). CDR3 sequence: CATRLGGTSLEQYF. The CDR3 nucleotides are TGTGCCACCCGACTGGGGGGGACGAGCTTAGAGCAGTACTTC.